The 20 T cell receptor beta chains below all came from one sample that was sequenced in a study of glioma-infiltrating T cells. Amplification of TCR alpha and beta CDR3 regions from RNA used iRepertoire nested multiplex PCR. Via MiXCR, TCRdb re-called the multiplex PCR reads, giving one row per CDR3 protein. The sample lists some 90,000 distinct CDR3 sequences; roughly 40% were seen once. Material: glioma tissue, nonneoplastic brain tissue, or PBMCs (not recorded which). The receptors stem from a human donor with low-grade glioma or glioblastoma, undergoing nonglioma brain surgery, or in good health (not recorded which).

This clonotype was counted at least ten times. This chain joins TRBV6-1 and TRBJ2-1; weak D call: TRBD1 (6 bases). The germline CDR1 and CDR2 sequences are MNHNS and SASEGT. The CDR3 length is 15 residues. The V end was cut by 4 bases, the J end by 0 bases, with 10 bases between. Here the CDR3 DNA reads TGTGCCAGCAGTGTGGACAGCCTCTCCTACAATGAGCAGTTCTTC. It encodes CASSVDSLSYNEQFF.

The V and J genes are TRBV29-1 and TRBJ1-5; no reliable D call. The CDR3 loop spans 11 amino acids. V was cut by 5 bases and J by 9 bases, with 11 bases left in between. Germline lookup yields CDR1 SQVTM and CDR2 ANQGSEA. DNA for the CDR3: TGCAGCGTTTCGGAGGAGACGCCCCAGCATTTT. Residues: CSVSEETPQHF.

This chain links TRBV6-2 or TRBV6-3 with TRBJ2-1, with 8 bases fitting TRBD1. Losses at the gene ends were 5 bases for V and 12 bases for J; bases not matched to a gene: 9. The CDR3 has 13 residues. CDR1 is MNHEY, CDR2 SVGEGT, per germline. The CDR3 nucleotides read TGTGCCAGCAGTGCCTCTAACAGGGGGTGGCAGTTCTTC. This sequence encodes CASSASNRGWQFF.

This clonotype was recorded at least ten times. The genes are TRBV12-3 or TRBV12-4 and TRBJ1-2; the match to TRBD1 covers 7 bases. The CDR3 is 13 amino acids. The junction had 6 bases not matched to a gene; V was cut back by 4 bases and J by 7 bases. The CDR3 loop is CASSSWTGGGYTF. In DNA, the CDR3 is TGTGCCAGCAGTTCGTGGACAGGTGGTGGCTACACCTTC.

V usage is TRBV15 and J usage is TRBJ2-1, with 10 positions matching TRBD2. Germline CDR1 LNHNV, CDR2 YYDKDF (reference sequence). The J segment lost 9 bases and the V segment lost 0 bases, leaving 5 bases of the junction unmatched. The CDR3 totals 15 residues. DNA of the CDR3: TGTGCCACCAGCAGAGATACCCTAGCGGGAGCTGAGCAGTTCTTC. Residues: CATSRDTLAGAEQFF.

Comment on this clonotype: Its ends do not fully match the called genes, so a read error is possible. The V and J genes are TRBV15 and TRBJ1-1; no firm D call. This CDR3 spans 12 amino acids. Germline values: CDR1 LNHNV, CDR2 YYDKDF (reference sequence). The CDR3 region is CATSRAKSEALF. CDR3 DNA: TGTGCCACCAGCAGGGCCAAAAGTGAAGCTCTCTTT.

In the case of this clonotype: Sequence at one end of the junction differs from germline and may be a read error. The genes are TRBV14 and TRBJ1-1; D is unclear. The CDR3 runs to 15 residues. Looked up from germline, CDR1 is SGHDN and CDR2 is FVKESK. Here the CDR3 reads CASSQSTGMNTEASF. CDR3 nucleotides: TGTGCCAGCAGCCAGAGCACCGGCATGAACACTGAAGCTTCCTTT.

This clonotype was counted between two and nine times. Being one base from a much bigger clone, this may be a read error. J is TRBJ1-3 and V is TRBV14, with D tentatively TRBD1 (6 bases). Trimming pared 4 bases from V and 8 bases from J, leaving 24 bases between. CDR3 length equals 17 residues. Germline V lookup: CDR1 SGHDN, CDR2 FVKESK. The CDR3 bases are TGTGCCAGCAGCCCCGACAGGAGAAGCTCTGTACCAGACACCATATATTTT. Encoded protein: CASSPDRRSSVPDTIYF. The variable domain in full, completed from reference TRBV14 and TRBJ1-3, reads EAGVTQFPSHSVIEKGQTVTLRCDPISGHDNLYWYRRVMGKEIKFLLHFVKESKQDESGMPNNRFLAERTGGTYSTLKVQPAELEDSGVYFCASSPDRRSSVPDTIYFGEGSWLTVV.

About this clonotype itself: A much larger clone differs by one base, so this may be a read error. The chain carries TRBV12-3 or TRBV12-4 and TRBJ1-5; D remains ambiguous. The CDR3 is made up of 13 amino acids. The CDR3 nucleotides read TGTGCCAGCAGTTTGCGCGGCAATCTGCCCCAGCATTTT. Its protein is CASSLRGNLPQHF.

This clonotype was counted many times. This chain uses TRBV7-2 with TRBJ1-1; no clear D gene. Germline lookup yields CDR1 SGHTA and CDR2 FQGNSA. Trimming stripped 1 base from V and 0 bases from J, with 6 bases between. This CDR3 region has 14 residues. The DNA for the CDR3 is TGTGCCAGCAGCTTAGAACAAATGAACACTGAAGCTTTCTTT. Protein: CASSLEQMNTEAFF. Full variable domain (remainder filled in from reference TRBV7-2 and TRBJ1-1): GAGVSQSPSNKVTEKGKDVELRCDPISGHTALYWYRQSLGQGLEFLIYFQGNSAPDKSGLPSDRFSAERTGGSVSTLTIQRTQQEDSAVYLCASSLEQMNTEAFFGQGTRLTVV.

This clonotype appeared many times. This chain connects TRBV18 to TRBJ1-1, with D possibly TRBD1 on 5 matching bases. The CDR3 covers 13 residues. V lost 1 base, J lost 8 bases, and 11 bases lay in between. Germline loops: CDR1 KGHSH, CDR2 LQKENI. CDR3 coding DNA: TGTGCCAGCTCACCACAGGGGCGGGCCGAAGCTTTCTTT. Its protein is CASSPQGRAEAFF.

This clonotype was recorded at least ten times. This sequence joins TRBV3-1 and TRBJ2-3, with TRBD2 matching over 9 bases. The CDR3 covers 16 residues. Trimming took 1 base from V and 4 from J; bases not matched to a gene: 6. CDR1 is LGHDT, CDR2 YNNKEL, per germline (reference sequence). CDR3 residues: CASSQVSGRRPDTQYF. The CDR3 region has the DNA TGTGCCAGCAGCCAAGTCAGCGGGAGGAGGCCAGATACGCAGTATTTT.

This clonotype was counted between two and nine times. One end of the junction fails to match germline, which may point to a read error. V gene TRBV7-6 combines with J gene TRBJ1-6; D is undetermined. This CDR3 is 15 amino acids long. The germline gives CDR1 SGHVS, CDR2 FNYEAQ. This CDR3 is CASSLGTGQNSPLLF. CDR3 bases: TGTGCCAGCAGCTTAGGGACGGGCCAGAATTCACCCCTCCTCTTT.

At least ten counts were recorded for this clonotype. V gene TRBV5-8 combines with J gene TRBJ1-2; D is undetermined. The CDR3 is 15 amino acids. Germline CDR1 and CDR2: SGHTS and YDEGEE. V was pared by 1 base and J by 2 bases, with 12 bases between. As DNA, the CDR3 is TGTGCCAGCAGCTTGTACGGCGGGTCGAACTATGGCTACACCTTC. It codes for CASSLYGGSNYGYTF. The variable domain in full, completed from reference TRBV5-8 and TRBJ1-2, reads EAGVTQSPTHLIKTRGQQATLRCSPISGHTSVYWYQQALGLGLQFLLWYDEGEERNRGNFPPRFSGRQFPNYSSELNVNALELEDSALYLCASSLYGGSNYGYTFGSGTRLTVV.

Many counts were recorded for this clonotype. The chain uses TRBV19 and TRBJ2-1; 8 bases line up with TRBD1. With V trimmed by 7 bases and J by 7 bases, 12 bases remained unmatched. The CDR3 loop spans 15 amino acids. Germline V gene lookup returns CDR1 LNHDA and CDR2 SQIVND (reference sequence). Here the CDR3 reads CASKPGQVIGNEQFF. As DNA, the CDR3 is TGTGCCAGTAAACCGGGACAGGTCATAGGTAATGAGCAGTTCTTC.

To note about this clonotype: A much larger clone is a single base away; this may be a read error. The rearrangement joins TRBV4-1 to TRBJ2-2, with D perhaps matching TRBD1 (6 bases). Germline loops: CDR1 MGHRA, CDR2 YSYEKL. There are 16 residues in the CDR3. Trimming took off 5 bases at V and 7 bases at J, with 20 bases between the two ends. The CDR3 bases are TGCGCCAGCAGCTTGGTTCCGGGCAGGGGCTACGGGGAGCTGTTTTTT. Amino acid sequence: CASSLVPGRGYGELFF.

This clonotype was found many times. This rearrangement joins TRBV28 to TRBJ2-7; 8 bases line up with TRBD1. V shed 6 bases and J 6 bases; nucleotides not matched to a gene: 10. The CDR3 totals 14 residues. Germline V gives CDR1 MDHEN, CDR2 SYDVKM. CDR3 in DNA: TGTGCCAGCAGGTACGACAGGGGTTACGGCGAGCAGTACTTC. It encodes CASRYDRGYGEQYF.

The chain is built from TRBV29-1 and TRBJ2-7; possibly TRBD2 for D (5 bases). Germline CDR1 is SQVTM and CDR2 is ANQGSEA. The CDR3 loop spans 14 amino acids. The V gene lost 5 bases and the J gene lost 7 bases, with 21 bases spanning the gap. The CDR3 reads CSVTLAGFREEQYF. CDR3 bases: TGCAGCGTTACTCTAGCCGGGTTCCGAGAGGAGCAGTACTTC.

This clonotype appeared many times. V and J are TRBV11-2 and TRBJ2-3; D is ambiguous. The CDR3 runs 12 residues. Germline CDR1 is SGHAT and CDR2 is FQNNGV. V dropped 0 bases and J dropped 7 bases, with 5 bases sitting between them. CDR3 protein: CASSLDGNTQYF. For the CDR3, the DNA is TGTGCCAGCAGCTTAGACGGCAATACGCAGTATTTT.

The chain couples TRBV2 to TRBJ2-1, with 8 bases identical to TRBD2. CDR3 length: 14 residues. CDR1 and CDR2 (germline): SNHLY, FYNNEI. V lost 5 bases to trimming and J lost 4 bases; unmatched junction nucleotides: 4. The CDR3 spells CASSRAGGYNEQFF. CDR3 nucleotides: TGTGCCAGCAGTCGGGCGGGAGGATACAATGAGCAGTTCTTC.